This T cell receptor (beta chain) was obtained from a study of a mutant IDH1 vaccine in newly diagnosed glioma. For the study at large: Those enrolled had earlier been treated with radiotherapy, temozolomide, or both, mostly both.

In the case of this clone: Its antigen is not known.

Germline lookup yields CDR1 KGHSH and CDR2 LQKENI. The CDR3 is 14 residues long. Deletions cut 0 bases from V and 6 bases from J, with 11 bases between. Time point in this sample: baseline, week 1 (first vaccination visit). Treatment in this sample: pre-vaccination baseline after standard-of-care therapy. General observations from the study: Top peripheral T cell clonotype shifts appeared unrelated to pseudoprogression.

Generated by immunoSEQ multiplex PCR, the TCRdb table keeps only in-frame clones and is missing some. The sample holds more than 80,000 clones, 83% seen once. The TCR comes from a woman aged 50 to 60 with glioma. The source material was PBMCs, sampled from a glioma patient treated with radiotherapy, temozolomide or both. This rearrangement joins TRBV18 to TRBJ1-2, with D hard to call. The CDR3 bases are TGTGCCAGCTCACCACCCCATACCCCCCATGGCTACACCTTC. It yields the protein CASSPPHTPHGYTF.